This is a list of T cell receptor beta chains from one sample in a study of cytomegalovirus exposure and HLA in healthy donors. The protocol was immunoSEQ multiplex PCR, while the TCRdb copy is restricted to in-frame clones and leaves out a portion. The data contain 65,000 to 85,000 clones, around 9.1% of them singletons. The sample comprised PBMCs. These receptors were obtained from a man between 60 and 75 years old in good health and CMV-seropositive. The conserved cysteine and the conserved F or W are not part of the CDR3 here.

v_gene	CDR3aa
TRBV30	AWSTGTGNSPLH
TRBV28	ASSSGTGFTNEKLF
TRBV27	ASSLGQPTEAF
TRBV13	ASSSQGNTIY
TRBV28	ASSSPSGNLYEQY
TRBV18	ASSPSSSLGPDRGAGELF
TRBV11-3	ASSGTRGDTGELF
TRBV11-3	ASSSGGSYNEQF
TRBV29-1	SVEKSGVGGYT
TRBV19	ASSDRGQGREKLF
TRBV30	AWSVPGANYGYT
TRBV2	ASTSGRATYEQY
TRBV6-5	ASSGGNQPQH
TRBV5-1	ASSDRAGAGELF
TRBV5-4	ASTIRGGDHEQY
TRBV5-1	ASVSGGAAETQY
TRBV7-3	ASSLMGTSGSTYNEQF
TRBV10-2	ASSERSFQGRENQPQH
TRBV7-9	ASSLGGPGEKLF
TRBV5-1	ASSLESGTSGRGEQF
TRBV7-8	ASSLGTGGAGNTIY
TRBV5-3	ARSLRTSGIWNTQY
TRBV5-1	ASSFDRGSDYGYT
TRBV27	ASSLSSGRPQETQY
TRBV28	ASRTAERGYGYT
TRBV15	ATRRPSSGFTQPQH
TRBV7-8	ASRDTGGYT
TRBV27	ASTTIPGGRASGANVLT
TRBV6-4	ASSDSTGGRNTQY
TRBV28	ASRSGDFTDTQY
TRBV5-1	ASSLAVTRGFPYGYT
TRBV6-1	ASSEARRDGTQY
TRBV18	ASSPQRAKETQY
TRBV18	ASSPRTGLDEQY
TRBV19	ASSIWTGDQPQH
TRBV6-1	ASSELTTGNGYT
TRBV7-9	ASITGAGGYT
TRBV28	ASSLRQGFEKLF
TRBV5-1	ATPQGRTYNEQF
TRBV6-6	ASSPGSTYEQY
TRBV5-1	ASSATEGYNEQF
TRBV10-3	AISATSGKNIQY
TRBV19	ASNNNNQPQH
TRBV30	AWSVDYSSGNTIY
TRBV29-1	SVDAGGGTDTQY
TRBV4-1	ASSHRTGPLNTIY
TRBV6-6	ASSYSHDSNQPQH
TRBV10-3	AITGLEENEQF
TRBV28	ASTGLPNYEQY
TRBV21-1	ASSKDDREITEAF
TRBV28	ASSLWTGRFNEQF
TRBV28	ASLTGDHGYT
TRBV14	ASSQLPGLAAKETQY
TRBV7-3	ASSPGQYNSPLH
TRBV30	AWSPSGGFTGELF